The clone carrying this T cell receptor beta chain has only one observation. The data were obtained in a study of Ad26.COV2.S vaccination and SARS-CoV-2 variants. Study as a whole: In the COV1001 trial, the donor was in the Ad26.COV2.S arm. The study gave Ad26.COV2.S intramuscularly, once or twice 56 days apart.

Noted treatment: roughly 20 received Ad26.COV2.S at low or high dose, single or two shots; roughly five received placebo; per-sample allocation not given. Day 63 after the first vaccine or placebo injection was the time point for sampling. Whoever gave the sample was an adult aged 18-55 years in Boston. The protocol was immunoSEQ multiplex PCR, while the TCRdb copy is restricted to in-frame clones and leaves out a portion. The sample consists of approximately 340,000 clones, approximately 85% of them appearing once. The sequence was obtained from a person between 18 and 65 years old who received the Ad26.COV2.S COVID-19 vaccine or a placebo. The sequenced sample was peripheral blood, obtained in a trial of Ad26.COV2.S vaccine versus placebo.

The CDR3 bases are TGTGCCAGCAGCTTAGCGGGGCGGAGCTCCTACAATGAGCAGTTCTTC. Translation gives CASSLAGRSSYNEQFF. The chain employs TRBV7-9 and TRBJ2-1; D may be TRBD1 (5 bases). This CDR3 has 16 residues. Germline assignment: CDR1 SEHNR and CDR2 FQNEAQ (reference sequence). The V gene lost 0 bases and the J gene lost 0 bases, with 9 bases spanning the gap.